Each of the 21 T cell receptor beta chains below was sequenced from the same sample in a study of T cells in Graves' hyperthyroidism and ophthalmopathy. RNA transcripts provided the source from which TCR beta CDR3 regions were amplified. With the HTBI primer set, the TCR CDR3 went through a first round of RT-PCR. TCRdb re-analysed the multiplex PCR reads in MiXCR, keeping a single row per CDR3 protein. This sample has 350,000 to 400,000 distinct CDR3 sequences, with about 16% found just once. The sequenced material came from blood. The receptors derive from a woman in her 30s with Graves' hyperthyroidism.

The chain joins TRBV20-1 to TRBJ2-3; 11 nucleotides agree with TRBD2. This CDR3 has 16 amino acids. From germline, CDR1 is DFQATT and CDR2 SNEGSKA (reference sequence). The ends lost 1 base at V and 5 bases at J; junction bases unmatched: 8. The CDR3 loop is CSARGVSGRARDTQYF. The CDR3 nucleotides read TGCAGTGCTAGAGGGGTTAGCGGGAGGGCCCGAGATACGCAGTATTTT.

Many counts were recorded for this clonotype. The genes are TRBV12-3 or TRBV12-4 and TRBJ2-5; 7 positions agree with TRBD2. With 2 bases clipped from V and 5 bases from J, the junction kept 11 bases outside the gene matches. The CDR3 extends over 16 amino acids. The CDR3 reads CASSLPQYERGETQYF. For the CDR3, the DNA is TGTGCCAGCAGTTTACCGCAGTATGAGCGGGGCGAGACCCAGTACTTC.

This chain joins TRBV6-1 and TRBJ2-2; 9 bases match TRBD2. With V trimmed by 11 bases and J by 7 bases, 17 bases remained unmatched. The CDR3 is 16 residues long. CDR1 is MNHNS and CDR2 is SASEGT in the germline V gene. CDR3 nucleotide sequence: TGTGCCTCCAAACAACGGGCTAGCGGGATGGACGGGGAGCTGTTTTTT. Amino acid sequence: CASKQRASGMDGELFF.

There are many counts of this clonotype. The chain combines TRBV6-2 or TRBV6-3 with TRBJ2-7, with a weak D call TRBD1 (6 bases). CDR3 size: 17 residues. The ends were cut back, 2 bases at V and 1 base at J, with 18 bases in the middle. CDR1 and CDR2 from the germline V gene are MNHEY and SVGEGT. This chain's CDR3 is CASSYDVGAGPSYEQYF. CDR3 DNA: TGTGCCAGCAGTTACGATGTGGGGGCAGGCCCTTCCTACGAGCAGTACTTC.

In this sample, this clonotype turned up a few times. The V and J genes are TRBV4-2 and TRBJ2-1; 10 nucleotides line up with TRBD2. The CDR3 runs 16 residues. J was trimmed by 8 bases and V by 0 bases; bases with no gene match: 7. Germline CDR1 LGHNA, CDR2 YNFKEQ. CDR3 in amino acids: CASSQDPLAGYYEQFF. The CDR3 DNA reads as TGTGCCAGCAGCCAAGATCCACTAGCGGGATATTATGAGCAGTTCTTC.

This clonotype was counted at least ten times. The chain couples TRBV3-1 to TRBJ1-5, with D hard to call. Looked up from germline, CDR1 is LGHDT and CDR2 is YNNKEL (reference sequence). The V end lost 4 bases, the J end lost 1 base, and 11 bases lay between the germline ends. The length of the CDR3 is 15 residues. Here the CDR3 reads CASSLFFDSNQPQHF. CDR3 in DNA: TGTGCCAGCAGCCTATTTTTTGACAGCAATCAGCCCCAGCATTTT.

This clonotype was observed a few times. The V and J genes are TRBV9 and TRBJ1-5; no clear D. V was clipped by 0 bases and J by 5 bases, with 15 bases between them. This CDR3 contains 16 residues. Germline V gene data show CDR1 as SGDLS and CDR2 as YYNGEE. The CDR3 DNA reads TGTGCCAGCAGCGTAGGTGAGGGCGGGTTTTATCAGCCCCAGCATTTT. Translation: CASSVGEGGFYQPQHF.

This clonotype was seen repeatedly, ten times or more. V usage is TRBV28 and J usage is TRBJ1-2; no reliable D call. This CDR3 region has 13 residues. V was trimmed by 4 bases and J by 7 bases, leaving 13 bases between them. Looked up from germline, CDR1 is MDHEN and CDR2 is SYDVKM. The CDR3 DNA reads TGTGCCAGCAGTTCACAGAGTTCTAGTGGCTACACCTTC. Translated: CASSSQSSSGYTF.

This rearrangement joins TRBV12-3 or TRBV12-4 to TRBJ2-7; D gene uncertain. This CDR3 is 14 amino acids long. Trimming stripped 4 bases from V and 0 bases from J, with 10 bases between. The CDR3 coding sequence is TGTGCCAGCAGTTCTAGTCCGAGCTCCTACGAGCAGTACTTC. Encoded protein: CASSSSPSSYEQYF.

This chain joins TRBV19 and TRBJ1-5; TRBD1 matches at 7 bases. Germline V CDR1 and CDR2: LNHDA, SQIVND (reference sequence). The CDR3 covers 15 residues. V lost 1 base and J lost 4; bases outside the gene matches: 4. CDR3 loop: CASSIGDRVNQPQHF. CDR3 nucleotides: TGTGCCAGTAGTATAGGTGACAGGGTGAATCAGCCCCAGCATTTT. The variable domain in full, with the rest retrieved from reference TRBV19 and TRBJ1-5, is DGGITQSPKYLFRKEGQNVTLSCEQNLNHDAMYWYRQDPGQGLRLIYYSQIVNDFQKGDIAEGYSVSREKKESFPLTVTSAQKNPTAFYLCASSIGDRVNQPQHFGDGTRLSIL.

The gene calls are TRBV28 and TRBJ1-1, with a weak D call TRBD1 (6 bases). V was shortened by 6 bases and J by 4 bases, with 12 bases between the two germline ends. Per germline, CDR1 MDHEN and CDR2 SYDVKM. This CDR3 has 13 residues. The CDR3 DNA sequence: TGTGCCAGCAGGGGGGGAGGGGGCACTGAAGCTTTCTTT. Amino acid sequence: CASRGGGGTEAFF.

This clonotype was recorded many times. V and J are TRBV7-9 and TRBJ2-3, with 8 bases fitting TRBD2. The CDR3 length is 17 residues. From germline, CDR1 is SEHNR and CDR2 FQNEAQ (reference sequence). V lost 0 bases, J lost 6 bases, and 11 bases stayed unmatched. The CDR3 nucleotides read TGTGCCAGCAGCTTAGCGGGCGCTAGCGGGCCTGGGGATACGCAGTATTTT. Residues: CASSLAGASGPGDTQYF.

The rearrangement uses TRBV7-3 and TRBJ2-1, with D possibly matching TRBD2 (6 bases). This CDR3 has 16 amino acids. Germline V lookup: CDR1 SGHTA, CDR2 FQGTGA. The V and J ends lost 1 base and 8 bases respectively, with 18 bases between them. DNA of the CDR3: TGTGCCAGCAGCTTAATCGCGGGAAAGGGTTTGGATGAGCAGTTCTTC. Amino acid sequence: CASSLIAGKGLDEQFF.

The table lists this clonotype with a count of one. The V gene is TRBV28, the J gene TRBJ2-3; 8 bases are a match to TRBD2. V shed 2 bases, J shed 0 bases, and the junction held 16 bases outside the gene matches. Germline V gene sequence: CDR1 MDHEN, CDR2 SYDVKM. This CDR3 comprises 20 residues. The CDR3 loop reads CASSLMGDGLARYSTDTQYF. In DNA, the CDR3 is TGTGCCAGCAGTTTAATGGGGGACGGACTAGCCCGCTACAGCACAGATACGCAGTATTTT.

J is TRBJ2-7 and V is TRBV7-2, with D perhaps given as TRBD1 or TRBD2 (5 bases each). Germline CDR1 is SGHTA and CDR2 is FQGNSA. V gave up 4 bases and J gave up 2 bases, with 12 bases separating them. The CDR3 runs to 14 residues. As DNA, the CDR3 is TGTGCCAGCAGCTCAGCGGCAGGGCCCTACGAGCAGTACTTC. It specifies CASSSAAGPYEQYF. The full variable domain, rest sourced from reference TRBV7-2 and TRBJ2-7, is GAGVSQSPSNKVTEKGKDVELRCDPISGHTALYWYRQSLGQGLEFLIYFQGNSAPDKSGLPSDRFSAERTGGSVSTLTIQRTQQEDSAVYLCASSSAAGPYEQYFGPGTRLTVT.

The chain recombines TRBV14 with TRBJ1-6; D gene uncertain. The CDR3 totals 14 residues. Germline CDR1 reads SGHDN; CDR2 reads FVKESK. Trimming removed 0 bases at V and 10 bases at J, with 10 bases between. CDR3: CASSQETRVSPLHF. CDR3 nucleotide sequence: TGTGCCAGCAGCCAAGAAACTCGGGTCTCACCCCTCCACTTT.

This clonotype turned up a few times. This chain uses TRBV28 with TRBJ1-2, with a weak D call TRBD1 (5 bases). Germline V lookup: CDR1 MDHEN, CDR2 SYDVKM. This CDR3 contains 14 residues. The V end lost 3 bases, the J end lost 1 base, and 9 bases lay between the germline ends. The CDR3 DNA reads as TGTGCCAGCAGTTTCGGGGCAGGTAACTATGGCTACACCTTC. Residues: CASSFGAGNYGYTF.

This clonotype was counted between two and nine times. V usage is TRBV7-9 and J usage is TRBJ2-2, with 7 nucleotides matching TRBD1. Germline CDR1 and CDR2: SEHNR and FQNEAQ (reference sequence). The CDR3 contains 14 residues. After removal of 8 bases from V and 6 bases from J, the junction contained 9 bases not matched to a gene. Written as DNA, the CDR3 is TGTGCCAGCGAAAGGGGGCGAAATCCCGGGGAGCTGTTTTTT. Translated: CASERGRNPGELFF.

The sample holds many counts of this clonotype. V and J are TRBV27 and TRBJ2-5, with D unclear. CDR1 and CDR2 (germline): MNHEY, SMNVEV (reference sequence). The V and J ends lost 3 bases and 4 bases respectively, with 9 bases between them. The CDR3 contains 13 residues. The CDR3 sequence: CASSLVYGETQYF. The CDR3 DNA is TGTGCCAGCAGTTTGGTTTACGGAGAGACCCAGTACTTC.

The genes are TRBV2 and TRBJ2-7, with D possibly being TRBD2 (6 bases). Germline V gene lookup returns CDR1 SNHLY and CDR2 FYNNEI. There are 13 residues in the CDR3. Trimming cost V 4 bases and J 2 bases, with 9 bases left between them. The DNA for the CDR3 is TGTGCCAGCAGTGGGGGACTGGCCTACGAGCAGTACTTC. This translates into CASSGGLAYEQYF.

This clonotype occurred a few times. The chain links TRBV4-1 to TRBJ2-7, with D possibly TRBD1 on 5 matching bases. This CDR3 has 12 residues. The V gene's germline CDR1 is MGHRA and CDR2 YSYEKL. With 0 bases removed from V and 7 bases from J, the gap between germline ends came to 7 bases. CDR3 nucleotides: TGCGCCAGCAGCCAAGAACCAGGGGAGCAGTACTTC. The encoded protein is CASSQEPGEQYF.